One sample yielded the 22 T cell receptor beta chains listed below, sequenced in a study of T-cell reconstitution after alpha-beta-depleted transplantation in children. The library targeted TCRbeta and was prepared with unique molecular identifiers. TCRdb independently ran MiXCR on the PCR reads; one entry per CDR3 protein. The profile covers approximately 500,000 distinct CDR3 sequences, with 27% appearing a single time and less than 40% taken by the ten largest. This specimen was PBMCs, taken before TCRalphabeta/CD19-depleted stem cell transplant. The receptor source for this set is a boy under two years old with Wiskott-Aldrich syndrome, due to receive a stem cell transplant.

The chain joins TRBV28 to TRBJ2-5, with D perhaps assigned TRBD1 or TRBD2 (5 bases each). V lost 3 bases to trimming and J lost 5 bases, with 10 bases between them. Germline CDR1 is MDHEN and CDR2 is SYDVKM. CDR3 length: 13 residues. This chain's CDR3 is CASSFGGSETQYF. As DNA, the CDR3 is TGTGCCAGCAGTTTTGGGGGATCGGAGACCCAGTACTTC.

The chain is built from TRBV6-5 and TRBJ2-3; D could derive from TRBD1 or TRBD2 (5 bases each). CDR3 size: 14 residues. V gave up 2 bases and J gave up 2 bases, with 8 bases separating them. In germline, CDR1 is MNHEY, CDR2 SVGAGI. As DNA, the CDR3 is TGTGCCAGCAGTTACGAGGGGTTCACAGATACGCAGTATTTT. Its translation: CASSYEGFTDTQYF.

CDR3 nucleotides: TGTGCCAGCAGCTTTTCCCCGCAAGAGACCCAGTACTTC. This translates into CASSFSPQETQYF. V is TRBV7-2 and J is TRBJ2-5; D gene ambiguous. Between the trimmed V and J ends, which lost 3 bases and 2 bases, there was a span of 7 bases. Germline CDR1 and CDR2: SGHTA and FQGNSA. The length of the CDR3 is 13 residues. Full variable domain (remainder filled in from reference TRBV7-2 and TRBJ2-5): GAGVSQSPSNKVTEKGKDVELRCDPISGHTALYWYRQSLGQGLEFLIYFQGNSAPDKSGLPSDRFSAERTGGSVSTLTIQRTQQEDSAVYLCASSFSPQETQYFGPGTRLLVL.

The chain joins TRBV20-1 to TRBJ2-3; possible D gene TRBD2, 5 bases. The V gene lost 0 bases and the J gene lost 4 bases, with 14 bases spanning the gap. Germline V CDR1 and CDR2: DFQATT, SNEGSKA (reference sequence). CDR3 size: 15 residues. This CDR3 is CSARDRTGSPDTQYF. The CDR3 DNA follows: TGCAGTGCTAGAGATCGGACGGGGAGTCCAGATACGCAGTATTTT.

This clonotype was recorded at least ten times. The rearrangement links TRBV7-2 to TRBJ2-1; the match to TRBD2 covers 15 bases. The length of the CDR3 is 17 residues. Germline CDR1 SGHTA, CDR2 FQGNSA. J was trimmed by 8 bases and V by 2 bases; bases with no gene match: 7. The CDR3 DNA is TGTGCCAGCAGCTTATTGGGACTAGCGGGAGGAGGGGATGAGCAGTTCTTC. This translates into CASSLLGLAGGGDEQFF.

This clonotype was detected only a few times. The V gene is TRBV15, the J gene TRBJ2-5; D is undetermined. Trimming removed 0 bases at V and 0 bases at J, with 8 bases between. Germline V lookup: CDR1 LNHNV, CDR2 YYDKDF (reference sequence). This CDR3 region has 15 residues. CDR3 nucleotides: TGTGCCACCAGCAGAGATCTGGTGTACCAAGAGACCCAGTACTTC. As protein: CATSRDLVYQETQYF.

V and J are TRBV11-1 and TRBJ2-2, with TRBD1 as a possible D gene (5 bases). V lost 5 bases, J lost 6 bases, and 10 bases lay in between. Germline V gene data show CDR1 as SGHAT and CDR2 as FQDESV (reference sequence). The CDR3 spans 13 residues. The CDR3 protein is CASSPPQAGELFF. Here the CDR3 DNA reads TGTGCCAGCAGCCCCCCACAGGCCGGGGAGCTGTTTTTT.

A remark on this clonotype: Because the CDR3 is missing its conserved closing phenylalanine or tryptophan, this is likely a read error. The chain has TRBV5-1 and TRBJ2-1, with D possibly being TRBD1 (5 bases). This CDR3 comprises 15 residues. CDR1 is SGHRS and CDR2 is YFSETQ in the germline V gene. V was trimmed by 3 bases and J by 8 bases, leaving 18 bases between them. CDR3 DNA: TGCGCCAGCAGCTGGGCGCAGCCCCTACAGGATGAGCAGTTCCTC. Translation: CASSWAQPLQDEQFL.

This clonotype was seen only a few times. The CDR3 is CASKTDSYEQYF. Here the CDR3 DNA reads TGTGCCAGTAAGACAGACTCCTACGAGCAGTACTTC. The rearrangement links TRBV12-3 or TRBV12-4 to TRBJ2-7; D may be TRBD1 (5 bases). The V end was cut by 9 bases, the J end by 0 bases, with 9 bases between. The CDR3 is 12 residues long.

The chain carries TRBV29-1 and TRBJ1-1; 7 bases agree with TRBD1. Germline trimming cut 6 bases from V and 4 bases from J; bases unmatched to any gene: 8. This CDR3 is built from 13 residues. Germline V gene data show CDR1 as SQVTM and CDR2 as ANQGSEA. CDR3 loop: CSVARQGSTEAFF. The CDR3, as DNA: TGCAGCGTAGCAAGACAGGGATCCACTGAAGCTTTCTTT.

This sequence joins TRBV6-1 and TRBJ1-1; no definite D call. V shed 6 bases and J shed 2 bases, with 19 bases lying between them. The CDR3 extends over 16 amino acids. Germline values: CDR1 MNHNS, CDR2 SASEGT. CDR3: CASSRPAFGLNTEAFF. For the CDR3, the DNA is TGTGCCAGCAGCCGGCCGGCTTTCGGGCTAAACACTGAAGCTTTCTTT.

This rearrangement joins TRBV6-1 to TRBJ2-2; D unclear. Between the trimmed V and J ends, which lost 4 bases and 5 bases, there was a span of 11 bases. CDR1 is MNHNS, CDR2 SASEGT, per germline. This CDR3 has 14 amino acids. This chain's CDR3 is CASSVEAWTGELFF. As DNA, the CDR3 is TGTGCCAGCAGTGTGGAAGCGTGGACCGGGGAGCTGTTTTTT.

The table lists this clonotype with many counts. The chain combines TRBV5-1 with TRBJ2-1, with D uncertain. CDR3 length: 13 amino acids. V was shortened by 0 bases and J by 9 bases, with 10 bases between the two germline ends. Looked up from germline, CDR1 is SGHRS and CDR2 is YFSETQ. The chain's CDR3 is CASSLADGSEQFF. The CDR3 region has the DNA TGCGCCAGCAGCTTGGCAGATGGTAGTGAGCAGTTCTTC.

This clonotype has more than one count but fewer than ten. The chain carries TRBV5-1 and TRBJ2-5; maybe TRBD2 (6 bases). The CDR3 loop spans 13 amino acids. CDR1 and CDR2 (germline): SGHRS, YFSETQ. Trimming removed 5 bases from V and 5 bases from J, with 13 bases in between. The CDR3 sequence: CASRGGDAETQYF. The DNA for the CDR3 is TGCGCCAGCAGAGGCGGGGACGCGGAGACCCAGTACTTC.

This clonotype was seen at least ten times. The chain has TRBV7-2 and TRBJ2-5, with TRBD1 identical over 8 bases. The CDR3 loop spans 14 amino acids. Trimming cost V 5 bases and J 4 bases; bases outside gene matches: 6. Germline V gene data show CDR1 as SGHTA and CDR2 as FQGNSA. CDR3 sequence (DNA): TGTGCCAGCAGCCTAAGGACAGGGTCAGAGACCCAGTACTTC. Translation: CASSLRTGSETQYF.

This clonotype came up a few times. The chain links TRBV7-9 to TRBJ1-1; unclear D gene. The germline V gene encodes CDR1 SEHNR and CDR2 FQNEAQ (reference sequence). The ends were cut back, 3 bases at V and 3 bases at J, with 11 bases in the middle. This CDR3 spans 14 amino acids. Written as DNA, the CDR3 is TGTGCCAGCAGCTTTCCGGGAGTGGACACTGAAGCTTTCTTT. This encodes CASSFPGVDTEAFF.

This clonotype has a handful of counts. The chain links TRBV28 to TRBJ2-7; the match to TRBD1 covers 8 bases. Germline CDR1 MDHEN, CDR2 SYDVKM. The CDR3 has 13 amino acids. The junction had 2 bases not matched to a gene; V was cut back by 6 bases and J by 1 base. CDR3 region: CASRWTGSYEQYF. DNA for the CDR3: TGTGCCAGCAGATGGACAGGGTCCTACGAGCAGTACTTC.

The rearrangement links TRBV28 to TRBJ2-7, with D perhaps matching TRBD1 or TRBD2 (6 bases each). The V end was cut by 6 bases, the J end by 2 bases, with 23 bases between. Germline V CDR1 and CDR2: MDHEN, SYDVKM. This CDR3 has 17 amino acids. In DNA, the CDR3 is TGTGCCAGCAGCTTCTTTATGGGGGCTAGCGTACCCTACGAGCAGTACTTC. It yields the protein CASSFFMGASVPYEQYF. The variable domain in full, with the rest retrieved from reference TRBV28 and TRBJ2-7, is DVKVTQSSRYLVKRTGEKVFLECVQDMDHENMFWYRQDPGLGLRLIYFSYDVKMKEKGDIPEGYSVSREKKERFSLILESASTNQTSMYLCASSFFMGASVPYEQYFGPGTRLTVT.

The V and J genes are TRBV20-1 and TRBJ2-1, with D tentatively TRBD2 (6 bases). CDR1 DFQATT and CDR2 SNEGSKA come from the germline V gene (reference sequence). The CDR3 totals 14 residues. The V end lost 0 bases, the J end lost 8 bases, and 14 bases lay between the germline ends. CDR3: CSARDLRDLDEQFF. CDR3 nucleotides: TGCAGTGCTAGAGACTTGCGGGATTTGGATGAGCAGTTCTTC.

Only a few counts were recorded for this clonotype. The chain uses TRBV18 and TRBJ1-1, with D perhaps matching TRBD1 (5 bases). The CDR3 length is 15 residues. Germline loops: CDR1 KGHSH, CDR2 LQKENI. Trimming removed 3 bases from V and 1 base from J, with 12 bases in between. CDR3 sequence reads: CASSPIGTANTEAFF. The DNA for the CDR3 is TGTGCCAGCTCACCGATCGGGACGGCGAACACTGAAGCTTTCTTT.

The sample holds one count of this clonotype. This sequence joins TRBV20-1 and TRBJ1-5; 10 nucleotides align to TRBD1. CDR3 length: 17 amino acids. V shed 2 bases and J 1 base; nucleotides not matched to a gene: 8. CDR1 and CDR2 (germline): DFQATT, SNEGSKA (reference sequence). The CDR3 region has the DNA TGCAGTGCTAGACCAAAGACAGGGGGCGGAAGCAATCAGCCCCAGCATTTT. It encodes CSARPKTGGGSNQPQHF.

In this sample, this clonotype turned up a few times. V gene TRBV6-1 combines with J gene TRBJ2-6, with TRBD1 matching over 9 bases. Trimming at V came to 5 bases and at J to 2 bases, leaving 10 bases not matched to a gene. CDR1 and CDR2 (germline): MNHNS, SASEGT. This CDR3 is built from 18 residues. CDR3 nucleotides: TGTGCCAGCAGTAGACTTGGGACAGGGAGGCCTGGGGCCAACGTCCTGACTTTC. This sequence encodes CASSRLGTGRPGANVLTF.